Described below is a single T cell receptor (beta chain) sequence and its context. This entry is derived from a study of neoadjuvant nivolumab and ipilimumab in lung cancer. The repertoire was sequenced with immunoSEQ multiplex PCR; TCRdb's copy has only in-frame clones and lacks some. The sample holds about 19,000 clones, about nine tenths seen once. V dropped 5 bases and J dropped 1 base, with 14 bases sitting between them. Germline lookup yields CDR1 SGHVS and CDR2 FQNEAQ. The CDR3 sequence is 16 residues long. The receptor comes from an adult with non-small cell lung cancer. The J gene is TRBJ2-2, the V gene TRBV7-8; a weak D match, TRBD1 (5 bases). The input for sequencing was peripheral blood, taken before neoadjuvant nivolumab, alone or with ipilimumab. The CDR3 reads CASSLPEGVNTGELFF. CDR3 sequence (DNA): TGTGCCAGCAGCCTACCTGAAGGGGTGAACACCGGGGAGCTGTTTTTT.